This T cell receptor beta chain stems from a study of tumor-infiltrating lymphocytes in primary liver carcinoma. Study outcomes and limitations: Tumor region pairs shared more overlap than did tumor-adjacent and tumor-blood pairs.

Of note for this clonotype: Its antigen is unidentified.

The CDR3 covers 12 residues. V was cut by 2 bases and J by 7 bases, with 12 bases left in between. Germline assignment: CDR1 GTSNPN and CDR2 SVGIG (reference sequence). cDNA specific to TCR beta was made from roughly 500 ng of total RNA, with a constant-region primer employed for priming. Researchers made the TCR beta libraries by running three nested multiplex PCR rounds with slightly modified ARM-PCR. The first two PCR rounds, approximately 10 cycles each, used TRBV1-TRBV30 forward primers and a C-beta reverse primer. One entry per CDR3 protein results from TCRdb running MiXCR on the multiplex PCR reads. This sample has approximately 300,000 distinct CDR3 sequences, with more than 55% found just once. It was unsorted whole blood that yielded blood RNA, and germline DNA was also extracted.

This chain joins TRBV30 and TRBJ2-7; the D call may be TRBD1 or TRBD2 (6 bases each). The sequenced sample consisted of peripheral blood. The TCR comes from a man aged 35 to 55 with primary liver carcinoma and hepatitis B virus infection. CDR3 amino acids: CAWSLGGYEQYF. Here the CDR3 DNA reads TGTGCCTGGAGTCTAGGGGGGTATGAGCAGTACTTC.